These 15 T cell receptor beta chains were sequenced from one sample in a study of cytomegalovirus exposure and HLA in healthy donors (dated by TCRdb to the late 2010s). Libraries were constructed by the immunoSEQ multiplex PCR assay. This is the immuneACCESS table as TCRdb keeps it, with only in-frame sequences that have V and J called. A part of the clones is gone; compared with another copy, unresolved V genes explain less than half, and the rest is unexplained. A total of 110,000 or so clones appear in this sample, 70% to 90% of them only once. The ten largest clones capture approximately 4% of the sample. Material: PBMCs. The receptors were gathered from a woman aged 18-30 years in good health and CMV-seropositive.

The rearrangement uses TRBV15 and TRBJ1-5; tentative D call: TRBD1 (6 bases). The CDR3 contains 14 residues. The germline V gene encodes CDR1 LNHNV and CDR2 YYDKDF (reference sequence). The V and J ends lost 1 base and 4 bases respectively, with 8 bases between them. The CDR3 region has the DNA TGTGCCACCAGCAGAGGACAGGCAAATCAGCCCCAGCATTTT. This gives the protein CATSRGQANQPQHF. The full variable domain, with the rest looked up from reference TRBV15 and TRBJ1-5, is DAMVIQNPRYQVTQFGKPVTLSCSQTLNHNVMYWYQQKSSQAPKLLFHYYDKDFNNEADTPDNFQSRRPNTSFCFLDIRSPGLGDTAMYLCATSRGQANQPQHFGDGTRLSIL.

The V and J genes are TRBV5-4 and TRBJ2-7, with D maybe TRBD1 (5 bases). Germline V gene sequence: CDR1 SGHNT, CDR2 YYREEE (reference sequence). The V end was cut by 4 bases, the J end by 1 base, with 18 bases between. The CDR3 spans 16 residues. The CDR3 loop is CASSPVGQGPSYEQYF. The DNA of the CDR3 is TGTGCCAGCAGCCCGGTTGGGCAGGGCCCATCCTACGAGCAGTACTTC.

V is TRBV7-2 and J is TRBJ1-2; the D is unclear. V was shortened by 8 bases and J by 0 bases, with 16 bases between the two germline ends. The CDR3 contains 15 residues. CDR1 and CDR2 (germline): SGHTA, FQGNSA. CDR3 in DNA: TGTGCCAGCCCCGAGGGCCCGGGCGCTAACTATGGCTACACCTTC. It specifies CASPEGPGANYGYTF. Full variable domain (rest looked up from reference TRBV7-2 and TRBJ1-2): GAGVSQSPSNKVTEKGKDVELRCDPISGHTALYWYRQSLGQGLEFLIYFQGNSAPDKSGLPSDRFSAERTGGSVSTLTIQRTQQEDSAVYLCASPEGPGANYGYTFGSGTRLTVV.

The chain carries TRBV29-1 and TRBJ2-3; a possible D gene is TRBD2 (5 bases). Germline CDR1 reads SQVTM; CDR2 reads ANQGSEA. This CDR3 spans 14 amino acids. The V gene lost 8 bases and the J gene lost 4 bases, with 19 bases spanning the gap. The CDR3 loop reads CSLTAEVGPDTQYF. Here the CDR3 DNA reads TGCAGCCTCACCGCGGAGGTGGGCCCAGATACGCAGTATTTT.

The chain joins TRBV9 to TRBJ1-5; TRBD1 matches at 7 bases. CDR3 length equals 15 residues. Germline V gives CDR1 SGDLS, CDR2 YYNGEE. Germline trimming cut 0 bases from V and 7 bases from J; bases unmatched to any gene: 7. The CDR3 sequence is CASSVGWDSRQPQHF. In nucleotides, the CDR3 is TGTGCCAGCAGCGTAGGCTGGGACAGTCGGCAGCCCCAGCATTTT.

The chain recombines TRBV27 with TRBJ1-2, with 10 nucleotides matching TRBD1. The V gene's germline CDR1 is MNHEY and CDR2 SMNVEV (reference sequence). V gave up 5 bases and J gave up 0 bases; unmatched junction bases: 9. The CDR3 runs to 17 residues. The CDR3, as DNA: TGTGCCAGCAGTCCCTCGACAGGGGGCCGTACTAACTATGGCTACACCTTC. This sequence encodes CASSPSTGGRTNYGYTF.

The chain carries TRBV19 and TRBJ1-5, with D hard to call. CDR1 and CDR2 (germline): LNHDA, SQIVND (reference sequence). The length of the CDR3 is 14 residues. V gave up 3 bases and J gave up 7 bases, with 13 bases separating them. CDR3 loop: CASSIARIEQPQHF. DNA for the CDR3: TGTGCCAGTAGTATCGCGAGGATCGAACAGCCCCAGCATTTT.

The CDR3 DNA reads as TGTGCCAGCAGCTTCAGGGGAGGGAAGCAAGAGACCCAGTACTTC. Its protein product is CASSFRGGKQETQYF. The chain uses TRBV28 and TRBJ2-5; a weak D match, TRBD2 (7 bases). Trimming shortened V by 6 bases and J by 2 bases, and 16 bases separated the two germline ends. The CDR3 has 15 residues. In germline, CDR1 is MDHEN, CDR2 SYDVKM.

The chain recombines TRBV9 with TRBJ1-1; 7 nucleotides line up with TRBD1. Germline CDR1 and CDR2: SGDLS and YYNGEE. Losses at the gene ends were 4 bases for V and 5 bases for J; bases not matched to a gene: 8. This CDR3 spans 14 amino acids. CDR3 amino acids: CASSPQGVGTEAFF. The CDR3 DNA reads TGTGCCAGCAGCCCTCAGGGGGTAGGGACTGAAGCTTTCTTT. Looking up the rest from reference TRBV9 and TRBJ1-1 gives the full variable domain: DSGVTQTPKHLITATGQRVTLRCSPRSGDLSVYWYQQSLDQGLQFLIQYYNGEERAKGNILERFSAQQFPDLHSELNLSSLELGDSALYFCASSPQGVGTEAFFGQGTRLTVV.

This clone came up a few times. This chain joins TRBV25-1 and TRBJ1-4; TRBD1 agrees at 10 bases. V trimming: 7 bases; J trimming: 10 bases; junction bases outside the gene matches: 6. Germline assignment: CDR1 MGHDK and CDR2 SYGVNS. The length of the CDR3 is 13 residues. In DNA, the CDR3 is TGTGCCAGCAAGGGGACAGGGGATGCAAAACTGTTTTTT. Protein: CASKGTGDAKLFF.

The V gene is TRBV9, the J gene TRBJ1-2; tentatively, D is TRBD1 (5 bases). V dropped 3 bases and J dropped 4 bases, with 16 bases sitting between them. The CDR3 is 15 residues long. Per the germline V gene, CDR1 is SGDLS and CDR2 is YYNGEE. The CDR3 DNA reads TGTGCCAGCAGCGAGAGGACAAGCGTCGCCTATGGCTACACCTTC. Residues: CASSERTSVAYGYTF.

The chain is built from TRBV2 and TRBJ1-2; 10 positions agree with TRBD1. The CDR3 is made up of 16 amino acids. Germline V gene sequence: CDR1 SNHLY, CDR2 FYNNEI. The junction had 15 bases not matched to a gene; V was cut back by 8 bases and J by 6 bases. As DNA, the CDR3 is TGTGCCAGCGGGTCGCCGGGACAGGGGACCGTCCATGGCTACACCTTC. As protein: CASGSPGQGTVHGYTF.

V usage is TRBV7-2 and J usage is TRBJ1-3, with 8 bases lining up with TRBD1. Per the germline V gene, CDR1 is SGHTA and CDR2 is FQGNSA. This CDR3 contains 15 residues. Trimming removed 5 bases from V and 0 bases from J; junction bases left unmatched: 3. CDR3 nucleotides: TGTGCCAGCAGCCGGACAGGGCTCTCTGGAAACACCATATATTTT. Translating gives CASSRTGLSGNTIYF.

About this clone: The same CDR3 can be traced to other DNA sequences in this sample. CDR3 in DNA: TGTGCCAGCAGTCCGACTAGCGGGTCCTCCTACGAGCAGTACTTC. Amino acid sequence: CASSPTSGSSYEQYF. The rearrangement joins TRBV6-5 to TRBJ2-7; the match to TRBD2 covers 10 bases. V was pared by 5 bases and J by 0 bases, with 4 bases of the junction left unmatched. Germline V gene data show CDR1 as MNHEY and CDR2 as SVGAGI. The CDR3 has 15 amino acids.

The rearrangement uses TRBV27 and TRBJ2-7; D may be TRBD2 (6 bases). V shed 3 bases and J shed 5 bases, with 17 bases lying between them. The CDR3 runs 15 residues. CDR1 and CDR2 (germline): MNHEY, SMNVEV (reference sequence). CDR3 coding DNA: TGTGCCAGCAGTTTCTTGGAGGGATTAGTCGACGAGCAGTACTTC. Translation gives CASSFLEGLVDEQYF.